This is a list of T cell receptor beta chains from one sample in a study of vaccination and CD4 T cells after COVID-19. The antigens these receptors bind are not known. TCRdb fed the PCR reads into MiXCR, producing one record per CDR3 protein. The repertoire includes approximately 18,000 distinct CDR3 sequences, about 56% of them detected once, and 8% to 9.5% sits in the top ten. Sequenced sample: CD4+ T cells from blood, cultured in vitro. The receptor set was obtained from a human donor who had recovered from COVID-19. CDR3s include the opening cysteine and the closing phenylalanine or tryptophan. D genes are given only for firm matches. Only some rows state a clone size, as once, few, many or a class for expanded clones.

TRBJ1-1,.,TRBV7-2,.,CASRGGLNTEAFF,TGTGCCAGCAGGGGAGGCCTGAACACTGAAGCTTTCTTT
TRBJ1-6,.,TRBV30,.,CAWSLEDRSPLHF,TGTGCCTGGAGCCTGGAGGATCGCTCACCCCTCCACTTT
TRBJ2-7,TRBD2,TRBV19,few,CASSRASGSSSSYEQYF,TGTGCCAGTAGTAGAGCTAGCGGGAGCTCGAGCTCCTACGAGCAGTACTTC
TRBJ1-3,.,TRBV12-3/TRBV12-4,.,CASSWGGRGTGNTIYF,TGTGCCAGCAGTTGGGGGGGCAGGGGAACTGGAAACACCATATATTTT
TRBJ2-2,.,TRBV18,.,CASSLGAELNTGELFF,TGTGCCAGCTCCCTCGGGGCGGAACTGAACACCGGGGAGCTGTTTTTT
TRBJ2-3,.,TRBV2,few,CASRGGTSSDTQYF,TGTGCCAGCAGAGGGGGGACAAGTTCAGATACGCAGTATTTT
TRBJ2-5,.,TRBV5-1,.,CASSLGGGGEETQYF,TGCGCCAGCAGCTTGGGGGGCGGGGGCGAAGAGACCCAGTACTTC
TRBJ2-1,.,TRBV4-1,.,CASSQGVRTSARRLQFF,TGCGCCAGCAGCCAAGGGGTTCGTACAAGTGCCAGGCGACTGCAGTTCTTC
TRBJ2-3,TRBD2,TRBV27,.,CASSLTSGTGYTQYF,TGTGCCAGCAGTCTCACTAGCGGGACGGGTTATACGCAGTATTTT
TRBJ2-5,.,TRBV6-1,.,CASSARQGGLTPQETQYF,TGTGCCAGCAGTGCCCGACAGGGTGGACTAACTCCCCAAGAGACCCAGTACTTC
TRBJ1-4,.,TRBV10-3,.,CAISERASPNEKLFF,TGTGCCATCAGTGAAAGGGCGAGCCCTAATGAAAAACTGTTTTTT
TRBJ2-5,TRBD2,TRBV18,.,CASSPPFLAGVGETQYF,TGTGCCAGCTCACCACCGTTCCTAGCGGGAGTGGGTGAGACCCAGTACTTC
TRBJ1-5,.,TRBV28,few,CASRGSSNQPQHF,TGTGCCAGCAGGGGCTCTAGCAATCAGCCCCAGCATTTT
TRBJ2-5,.,TRBV7-2,.,CASSLASGSGQETQYF,TGTGCCAGCAGCTTAGCATCTGGTAGCGGACAAGAGACCCAGTACTTC